The 4 T cell receptor beta chains below were found in one sample sequenced in a study of beta chain features in type 1 diabetes. Expressed TCRB transcripts were sequenced, since all the RNA that had been isolated was reverse transcribed. Sequenced by immunoSEQ multiplex PCR; TCRdb stores in-frame clones only, minus some. The table includes roughly 380,000 clones, about 19% detected once. Sequences were obtained from naive CD4+ T cells from blood. The origin of the receptors is a woman under 30 in good health.

The V and J genes are TRBV20-1 and TRBJ1-2; D not certain. The CDR3 loop spans 11 amino acids. Per the germline V gene, CDR1 is DFQATT and CDR2 is SNEGSKA (reference sequence). Trimming stripped 6 bases from V and 2 bases from J, with 7 bases between. The CDR3 region is CSAHNNYGYTF. The CDR3 bases are TGCAGTGCCCACAACAACTATGGCTACACCTTC.

The gene calls are TRBV6-1 and TRBJ2-7; 7 positions agree with TRBD1. The germline gives CDR1 MNHNS, CDR2 SASEGT. V lost 5 bases to trimming and J lost 6 bases; unmatched junction nucleotides: 7. CDR3 length: 13 residues. The CDR3 protein is CASSSPGQREQYF. For the CDR3, the DNA is TGTGCCAGCAGTTCCCCGGGACAGCGCGAGCAGTACTTC.

The rearrangement links TRBV29-1 to TRBJ2-1; D is unresolved. Germline loops: CDR1 SQVTM, CDR2 ANQGSEA. The CDR3 runs 13 residues. Trimming took 4 bases from V and 15 from J, leaving 22 bases between them. DNA of the CDR3: TGCAGCGTTGCCCTCGATTTCGGGTATGTTTGGTTCTTC. Amino acid sequence: CSVALDFGYVWFF.

This clone was seen a handful of times. The chain employs TRBV30 and TRBJ2-1; TRBD2 agrees at 12 bases. J was trimmed by 5 bases and V by 6 bases; bases with no gene match: 8. Germline V gene sequence: CDR1 GTSNPN, CDR2 SVGIG (reference sequence). The CDR3 runs 15 residues. CDR3 nucleotide sequence: TGTGCCTGCTCCCGAACTAGCGGGAGGAACAATGAGCAGTTCTTC. It translates to CACSRTSGRNNEQFF.